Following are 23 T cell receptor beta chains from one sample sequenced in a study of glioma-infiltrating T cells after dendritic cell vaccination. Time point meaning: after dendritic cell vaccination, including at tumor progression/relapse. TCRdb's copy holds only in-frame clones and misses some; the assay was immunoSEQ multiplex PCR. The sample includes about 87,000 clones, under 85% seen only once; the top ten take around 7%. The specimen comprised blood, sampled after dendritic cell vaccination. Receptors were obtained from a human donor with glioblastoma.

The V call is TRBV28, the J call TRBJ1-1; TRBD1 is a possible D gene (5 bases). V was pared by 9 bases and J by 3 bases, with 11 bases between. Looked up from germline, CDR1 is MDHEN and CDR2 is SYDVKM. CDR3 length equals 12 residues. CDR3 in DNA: TGTGCCAGTCGGAGGGGTTACACTGAAGCTTTCTTT. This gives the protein CASRRGYTEAFF.

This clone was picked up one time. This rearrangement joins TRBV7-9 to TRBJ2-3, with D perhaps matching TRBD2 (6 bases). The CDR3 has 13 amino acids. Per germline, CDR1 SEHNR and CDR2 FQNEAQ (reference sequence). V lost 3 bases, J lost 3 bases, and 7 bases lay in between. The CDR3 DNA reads TGTGCCAGCAGCTTCGGGGGAACAGATACGCAGTATTTT. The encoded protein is CASSFGGTDTQYF.

In nucleotides, the CDR3 is TGTGCCAGCAACCCCTCCGGGACGGGGGGGCAGTATTTT. This translates into CASNPSGTGGQYF. V usage is TRBV6-5 and J usage is TRBJ2-3; 7 bases map to TRBD2. V lost 7 bases, J lost 11 bases, and 12 bases stayed unmatched. Germline V gives CDR1 MNHEY, CDR2 SVGAGI. The CDR3 has 13 residues.

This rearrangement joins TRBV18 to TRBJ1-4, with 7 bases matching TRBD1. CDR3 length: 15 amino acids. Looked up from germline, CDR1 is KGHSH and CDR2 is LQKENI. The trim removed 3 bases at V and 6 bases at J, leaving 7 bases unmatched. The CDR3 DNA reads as TGTGCCAGCTCACCTCGGACAGGCCAGTATGAAAAACTGTTTTTT. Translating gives CASSPRTGQYEKLFF.

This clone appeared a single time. Here the CDR3 DNA reads TGTGCCAGCAGGTCACGACTAGCGGGGGAGAATGAGCAGTTCTTC. This gives the protein CASRSRLAGENEQFF. V and J are TRBV7-2 and TRBJ2-1; 12 positions agree with TRBD2. V shed 6 bases and J 7 bases; nucleotides not matched to a gene: 7. Germline V gene sequence: CDR1 SGHTA, CDR2 FQGNSA. The CDR3 runs 15 residues. Drawing the rest from reference TRBV7-2 and TRBJ2-1, the complete variable domain is GAGVSQSPSNKVTEKGKDVELRCDPISGHTALYWYRQSLGQGLEFLIYFQGNSAPDKSGLPSDRFSAERTGGSVSTLTIQRTQQEDSAVYLCASRSRLAGENEQFFGPGTRLTVL.

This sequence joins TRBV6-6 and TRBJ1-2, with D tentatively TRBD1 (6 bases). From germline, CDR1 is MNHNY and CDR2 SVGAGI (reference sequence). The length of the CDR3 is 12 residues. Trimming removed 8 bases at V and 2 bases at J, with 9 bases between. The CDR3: CASVQGNYGYTF. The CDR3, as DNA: TGTGCCAGCGTCCAGGGGAACTATGGCTACACCTTC.

This chain's CDR3 is CASSLVVGIALSTDTQYF. The CDR3, as DNA: TGTGCCAGCAGCTTGGTGGTTGGCATCGCTCTGAGCACAGATACGCAGTATTTT. The rearrangement uses TRBV5-6 and TRBJ2-3; D uncertain. V was cut by 0 bases and J by 0 bases, with 17 bases left in between. Germline CDR1 and CDR2: SGHDT and YYEEEE. The CDR3 covers 18 residues.

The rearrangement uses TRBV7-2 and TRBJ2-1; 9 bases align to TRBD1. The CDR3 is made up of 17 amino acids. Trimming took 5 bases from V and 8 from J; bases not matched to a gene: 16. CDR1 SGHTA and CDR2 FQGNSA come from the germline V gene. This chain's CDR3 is CASSQPRGTGYGDEQFF. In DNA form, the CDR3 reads TGTGCCAGCAGCCAACCGAGAGGGACAGGGTACGGAGATGAGCAGTTCTTC.

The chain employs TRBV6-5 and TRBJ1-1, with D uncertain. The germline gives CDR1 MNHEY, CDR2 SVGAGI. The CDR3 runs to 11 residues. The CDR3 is CAVMRFTEAFF. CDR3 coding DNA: TGTGCGGTAATGAGATTTACTGAAGCTTTCTTT.

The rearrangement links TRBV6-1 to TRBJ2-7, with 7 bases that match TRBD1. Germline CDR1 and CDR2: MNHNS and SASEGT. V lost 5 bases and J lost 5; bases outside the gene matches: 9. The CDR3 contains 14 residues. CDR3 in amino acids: CASSSTGPLDEQYF. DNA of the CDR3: TGTGCCAGCAGTTCGACAGGGCCGTTGGACGAGCAGTACTTC.

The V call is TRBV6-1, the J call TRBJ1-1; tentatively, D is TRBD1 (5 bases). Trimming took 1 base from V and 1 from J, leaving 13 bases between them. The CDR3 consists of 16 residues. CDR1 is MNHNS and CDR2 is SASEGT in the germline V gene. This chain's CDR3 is CASSEGPGLPNTEAFF. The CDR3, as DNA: TGTGCCAGCAGTGAAGGTCCGGGACTTCCGAACACTGAAGCTTTCTTT.

The CDR3 reads CASSFIRQGSTEAFF. The CDR3 bases are TGTGCCAGCAGTTTTATTCGACAGGGTTCAACTGAAGCTTTCTTT. V is TRBV28 and J is TRBJ1-1; 7 positions match TRBD1. The CDR3 is 15 amino acids. The V gene end was trimmed by 3 bases and the J gene end by 5 bases; junction bases not matched to a gene: 9. The germline V gene has CDR1 MDHEN and CDR2 SYDVKM.

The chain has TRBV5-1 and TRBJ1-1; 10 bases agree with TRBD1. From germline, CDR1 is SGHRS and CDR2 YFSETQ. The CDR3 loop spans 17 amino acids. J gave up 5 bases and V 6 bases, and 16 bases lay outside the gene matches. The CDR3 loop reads CASTFFPRQGAGTEAFF. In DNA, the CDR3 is TGCGCCAGCACCTTTTTTCCCCGACAGGGGGCCGGGACTGAAGCTTTCTTT.

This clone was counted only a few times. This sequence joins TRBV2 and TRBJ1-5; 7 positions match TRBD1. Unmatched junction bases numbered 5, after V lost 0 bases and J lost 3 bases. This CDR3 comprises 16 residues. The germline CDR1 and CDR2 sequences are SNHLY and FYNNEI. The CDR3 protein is CASSEARTGLNQPQHF. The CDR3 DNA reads TGTGCCAGCAGTGAAGCTAGGACAGGCCTCAATCAGCCCCAGCATTTT.

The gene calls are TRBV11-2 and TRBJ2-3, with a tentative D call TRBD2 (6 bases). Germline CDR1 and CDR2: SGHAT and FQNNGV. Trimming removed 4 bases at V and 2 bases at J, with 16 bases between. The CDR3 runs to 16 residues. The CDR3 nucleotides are TGTGCCAGCAGCTCATCTAGCGACTCCTTCACAGATACGCAGTATTTT. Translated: CASSSSSDSFTDTQYF.

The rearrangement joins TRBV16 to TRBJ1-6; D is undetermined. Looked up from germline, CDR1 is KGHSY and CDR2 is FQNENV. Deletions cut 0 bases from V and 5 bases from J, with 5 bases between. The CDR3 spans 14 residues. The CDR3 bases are TGTGCCAGCAGCCAATCCCCTAATAATTCACCCCTCCACTTT. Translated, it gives CASSQSPNNSPLHF.

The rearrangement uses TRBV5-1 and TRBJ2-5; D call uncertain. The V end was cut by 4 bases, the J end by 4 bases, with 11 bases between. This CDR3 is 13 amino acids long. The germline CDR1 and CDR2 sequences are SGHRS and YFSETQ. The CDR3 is CASSPVLGETQYF. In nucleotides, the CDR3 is TGCGCCAGCAGCCCCGTACTCGGAGAGACCCAGTACTTC.

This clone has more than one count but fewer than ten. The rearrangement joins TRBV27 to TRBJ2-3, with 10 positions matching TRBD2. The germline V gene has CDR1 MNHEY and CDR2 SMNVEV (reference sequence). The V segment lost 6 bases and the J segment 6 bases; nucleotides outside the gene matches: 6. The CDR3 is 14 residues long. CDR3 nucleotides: TGTGCCAGCAGACGTAGCGGGGGGTGGGATACGCAGTATTTT. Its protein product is CASRRSGGWDTQYF.

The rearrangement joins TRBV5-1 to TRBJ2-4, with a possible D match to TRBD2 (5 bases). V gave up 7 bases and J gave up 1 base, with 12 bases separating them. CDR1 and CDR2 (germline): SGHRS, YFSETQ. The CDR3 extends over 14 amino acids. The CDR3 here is CASASGIAKNIQYF. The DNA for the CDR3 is TGCGCCAGCGCGTCGGGGATCGCCAAAAACATTCAGTACTTC.

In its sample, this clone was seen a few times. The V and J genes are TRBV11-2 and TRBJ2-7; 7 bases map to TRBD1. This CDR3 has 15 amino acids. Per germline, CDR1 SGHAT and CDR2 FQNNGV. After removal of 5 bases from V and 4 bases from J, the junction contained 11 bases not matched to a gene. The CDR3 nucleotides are TGTGCCAGCAGCGTATCGACAGGGTCACAATACGAGCAGTACTTC. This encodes CASSVSTGSQYEQYF.

The CDR3 spells CASSLTSAGANTGELFF. CDR3 nucleotides: TGTGCCAGCAGCTTAACGTCCGCAGGGGCGAACACCGGGGAGCTGTTTTTT. This chain links TRBV7-3 with TRBJ2-2; D may be TRBD1 (6 bases). From germline, CDR1 is SGHTA and CDR2 FQGTGA. Trimming stripped 0 bases from V and 0 bases from J, with 11 bases between. The CDR3 has 17 amino acids.

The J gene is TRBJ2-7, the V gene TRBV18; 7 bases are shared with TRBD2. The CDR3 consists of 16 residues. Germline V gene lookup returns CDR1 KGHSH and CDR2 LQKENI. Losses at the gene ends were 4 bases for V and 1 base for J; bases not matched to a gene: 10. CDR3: CASSQGTGGSSYEQYF. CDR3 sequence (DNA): TGTGCCAGCTCACAGGGGACGGGGGGTTCTTCCTACGAGCAGTACTTC.

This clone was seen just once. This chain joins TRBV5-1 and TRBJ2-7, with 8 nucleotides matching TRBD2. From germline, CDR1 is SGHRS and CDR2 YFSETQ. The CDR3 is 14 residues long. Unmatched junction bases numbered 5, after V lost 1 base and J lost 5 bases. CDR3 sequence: CASSLSPSGHEQYF. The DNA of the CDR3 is TGCGCCAGCAGCTTGTCTCCTAGCGGGCACGAGCAGTACTTC.